This paragraph covers one TCR beta chain sequence. The data are from a study of blood T cell repertoires in COVID-19. With 2 bases removed from V and 7 bases from J, the gap between germline ends came to 23 bases. This CDR3 has 17 residues. The germline gives CDR1 SGHVS, CDR2 FQNEAQ. The data were produced by immunoSEQ multiplex PCR, yet TCRdb's version contains in-frame clones alone and is incomplete. The sample yields under 350,000 clones, more than 75% seen once. The sample was PBMCs or T cells enriched from blood (not recorded which). The genes are TRBV7-8 and TRBJ2-5, with D maybe TRBD2 (6 bases). This TCR came from a young man who had recovered from COVID-19. DNA of the CDR3: TGTGCCAGCAGCTTACCGGTCGGCGGGACCCCTCAGGGGACCCAGTACTTC. Encoded protein: CASSLPVGGTPQGTQYF.